This TCR beta chain emerged from a study of PD-1 blockade in classical Hodgkin lymphoma. The CDR3 totals 14 residues. The V gene end was trimmed by 1 base and the J gene end by 5 bases; junction bases not matched to a gene: 3. Germline-derived CDR1 and CDR2 are LNHDA and SQIVND (reference sequence). TCRdb's table, derived via immunoSEQ multiplex PCR, lists solely in-frame clones and lacks some. The table records approximately 21,000 clones, roughly 84% of them present only once. Documented time point: cycle 4 day 1 (C4D1), after less than 7 weeks of nivolumab. After autologous stem cell transplantation all patients relapsed, and prior brentuximab vedotin exposure differed between cohorts. Thawed PBMCs supplied CD8+ T cells via magnetic negative selection.

The sequencing here drew on CD8+ T cells from blood, taken before the fourth cycle of nivolumab. The chain is built from TRBV19 and TRBJ2-5; 8 bases fit TRBD2. The TCR comes from a human donor with classical Hodgkin lymphoma. CDR3: CASSIGAGVETQYF. The CDR3 nucleotides read TGTGCCAGTAGTATAGGAGCGGGGGTCGAGACCCAGTACTTC.